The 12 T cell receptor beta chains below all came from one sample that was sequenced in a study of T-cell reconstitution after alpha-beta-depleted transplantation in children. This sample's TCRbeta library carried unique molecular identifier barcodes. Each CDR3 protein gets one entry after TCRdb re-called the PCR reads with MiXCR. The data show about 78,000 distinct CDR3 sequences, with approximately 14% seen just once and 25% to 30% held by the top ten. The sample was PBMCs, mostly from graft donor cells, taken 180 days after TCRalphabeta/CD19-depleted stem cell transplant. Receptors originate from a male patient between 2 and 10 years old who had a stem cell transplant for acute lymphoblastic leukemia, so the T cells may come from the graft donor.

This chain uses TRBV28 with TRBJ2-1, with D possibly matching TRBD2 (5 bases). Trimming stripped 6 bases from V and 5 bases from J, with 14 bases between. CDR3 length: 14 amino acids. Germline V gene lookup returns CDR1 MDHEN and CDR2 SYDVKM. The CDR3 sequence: CASRLGLDHNEQFF. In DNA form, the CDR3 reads TGTGCCAGCAGGCTAGGACTTGATCACAATGAGCAGTTCTTC.

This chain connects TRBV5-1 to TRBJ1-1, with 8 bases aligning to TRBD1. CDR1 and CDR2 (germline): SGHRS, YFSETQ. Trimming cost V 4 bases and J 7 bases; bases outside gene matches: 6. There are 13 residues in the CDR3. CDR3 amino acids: CASSRQGLDEAFF. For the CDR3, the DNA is TGCGCCAGCAGCCGACAGGGGTTAGATGAAGCTTTCTTT. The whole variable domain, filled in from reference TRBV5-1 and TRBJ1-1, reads KAGVTQTPRYLIKTRGQQVTLSCSPISGHRSVSWYQQTPGQGLQFLFEYFSETQRNKGNFPGRFSGRQFSNSRSEMNVSTLELGDSALYLCASSRQGLDEAFFGQGTRLTVV.

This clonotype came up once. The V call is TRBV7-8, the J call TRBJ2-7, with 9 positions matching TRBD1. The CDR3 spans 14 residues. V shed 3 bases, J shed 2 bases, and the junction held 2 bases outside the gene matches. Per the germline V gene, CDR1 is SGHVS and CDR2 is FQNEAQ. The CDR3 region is CASSLRTGAYEQYF. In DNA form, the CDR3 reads TGTGCCAGCAGCTTGCGGACAGGGGCCTACGAGCAGTACTTC. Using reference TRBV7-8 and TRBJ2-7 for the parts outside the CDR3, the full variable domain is GAGVSQSPRYKVAKRGQDVALRCDPISGHVSLFWYQQALGQGPEFLTYFQNEAQLDKSGLPSDRFFAERPEGSVSTLKIQRTQQEDSAVYLCASSLRTGAYEQYFGPGTRLTVT.

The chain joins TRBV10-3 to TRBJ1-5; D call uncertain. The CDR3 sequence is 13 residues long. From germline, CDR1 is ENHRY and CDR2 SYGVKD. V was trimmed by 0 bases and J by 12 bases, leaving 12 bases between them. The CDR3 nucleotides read TGTGCCATCAGTGAGTCCCGGGCACTCAACCAGCATTTT. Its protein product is CAISESRALNQHF.

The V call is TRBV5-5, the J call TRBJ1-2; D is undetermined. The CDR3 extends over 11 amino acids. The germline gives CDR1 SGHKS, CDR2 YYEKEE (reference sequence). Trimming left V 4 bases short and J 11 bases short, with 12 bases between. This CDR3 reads CASSPLGRYTF. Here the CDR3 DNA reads TGTGCCAGCAGCCCTCTGGGGAGGTACACCTTC.

The CDR3 loop is CASSPPSLRTVGETQYF. The CDR3 nucleotides read TGCGCCAGCAGCCCCCCGTCCCTTAGGACAGTGGGGGAGACCCAGTACTTC. The genes are TRBV5-1 and TRBJ2-5; D possibly corresponds to TRBD1 (6 bases). The germline gives CDR1 SGHRS, CDR2 YFSETQ. The V gene lost 4 bases and the J gene lost 5 bases, with 24 bases spanning the gap. The CDR3 has 17 amino acids.

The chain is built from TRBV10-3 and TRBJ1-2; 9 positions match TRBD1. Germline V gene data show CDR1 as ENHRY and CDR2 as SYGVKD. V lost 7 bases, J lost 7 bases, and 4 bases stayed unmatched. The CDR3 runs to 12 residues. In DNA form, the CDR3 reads TGTGCCATCACCCCGGACAGGGGTGGCTACACCTTC. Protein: CAITPDRGGYTF.

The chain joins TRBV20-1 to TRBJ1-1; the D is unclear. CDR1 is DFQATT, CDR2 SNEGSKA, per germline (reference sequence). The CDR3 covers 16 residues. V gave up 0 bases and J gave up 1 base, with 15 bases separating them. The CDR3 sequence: CSARDKGYLGNTEAFF. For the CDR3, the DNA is TGCAGTGCTAGAGATAAGGGCTATTTAGGGAACACTGAAGCTTTCTTT.

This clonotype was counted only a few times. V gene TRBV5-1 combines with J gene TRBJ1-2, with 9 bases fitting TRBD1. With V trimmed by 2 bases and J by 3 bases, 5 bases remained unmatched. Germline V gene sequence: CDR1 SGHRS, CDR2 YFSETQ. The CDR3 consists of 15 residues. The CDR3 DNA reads TGCGCCAGCAGCTTCTCGGACAGGGGTCACTATGGCTACACCTTC. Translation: CASSFSDRGHYGYTF.

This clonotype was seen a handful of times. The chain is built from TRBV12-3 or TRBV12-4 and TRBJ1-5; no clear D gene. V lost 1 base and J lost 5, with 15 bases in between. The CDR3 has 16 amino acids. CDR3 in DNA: TGTGCCAGCAGTTTAGTGTCAAAGGGAACGGATCAGCCCCAGCATTTT. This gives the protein CASSLVSKGTDQPQHF.

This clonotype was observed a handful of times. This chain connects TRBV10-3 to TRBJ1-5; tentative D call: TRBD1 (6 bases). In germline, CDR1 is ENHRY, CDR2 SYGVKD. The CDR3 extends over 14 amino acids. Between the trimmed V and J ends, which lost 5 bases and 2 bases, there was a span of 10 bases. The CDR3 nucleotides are TGTGCCATCAGTAGGGCAGGGGGCAATCAGCCCCAGCATTTT. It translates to CAISRAGGNQPQHF.

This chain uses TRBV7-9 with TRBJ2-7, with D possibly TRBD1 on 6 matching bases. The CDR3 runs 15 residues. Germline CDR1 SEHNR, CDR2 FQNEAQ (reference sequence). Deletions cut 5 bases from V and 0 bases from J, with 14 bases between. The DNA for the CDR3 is TGTGCCAGCAGCCAACCGGGACATAGCTCCTACGAGCAGTACTTC. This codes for CASSQPGHSSYEQYF.